This T cell receptor beta chain emerged from a study of CXCR3-negative and CXCR3-positive naive CD8 T cells. Study-wide results and caveats: Both of the naive subsets showed about the same high diversity, but memory CD8+ cells had much less.

With UMI labels, 5' RACE was used to prepare the TRB cDNA libraries. TCRdb reanalyzed the 5' RACE reads, giving one entry per CDR3 protein sequence and no DNA. The clone table shows approximately 37,000 distinct CDR3 sequences, with the ten largest holding 6.5% to 8.5%. A note on this clonotype: Its specificity is unknown.

The source is a human donor in good health. Some clones in this sample may be carry-over from other donors' samples. The sequencing input was memory CD8+ T cells from blood.

The CDR3 here is CASSLGLADEQFF. This rearrangement joins TRBV7-3 to TRBJ2-1; with no DNA, the TCRdb D assignment of TRBD2 cannot be verified. CDR3 length equals 13 residues. CDR1 SGHTA and CDR2 FQGTGA come from the germline V gene.